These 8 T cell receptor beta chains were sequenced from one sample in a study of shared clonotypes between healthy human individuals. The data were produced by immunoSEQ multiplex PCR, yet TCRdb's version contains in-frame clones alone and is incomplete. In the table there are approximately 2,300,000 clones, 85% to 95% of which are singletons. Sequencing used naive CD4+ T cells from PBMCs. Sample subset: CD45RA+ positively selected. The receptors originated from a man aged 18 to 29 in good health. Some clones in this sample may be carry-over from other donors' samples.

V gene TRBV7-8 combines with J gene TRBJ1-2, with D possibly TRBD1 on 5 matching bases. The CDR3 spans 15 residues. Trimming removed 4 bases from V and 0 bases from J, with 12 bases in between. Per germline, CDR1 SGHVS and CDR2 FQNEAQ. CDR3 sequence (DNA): TGTGCCAGCAGCTCCAGACAGTTAGCTAACTATGGCTACACCTTC. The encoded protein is CASSSRQLANYGYTF. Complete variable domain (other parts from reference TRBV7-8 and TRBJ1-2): GAGVSQSPRYKVAKRGQDVALRCDPISGHVSLFWYQQALGQGPEFLTYFQNEAQLDKSGLPSDRFFAERPEGSVSTLKIQRTQQEDSAVYLCASSSRQLANYGYTFGSGTRLTVV.

The CDR3 DNA reads as TGTGCCAGCAGTCGGGCCTCCTCCTATGGCTACACCTTC. Translated, it gives CASSRASSYGYTF. This rearrangement joins TRBV28 to TRBJ1-2, with D unclear. V was shortened by 5 bases and J by 4 bases, with 11 bases between the two germline ends. Germline values: CDR1 MDHEN, CDR2 SYDVKM. The CDR3 extends over 13 amino acids.

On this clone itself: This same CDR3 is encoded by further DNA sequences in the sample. The CDR3 region is CASSEGLSTDTQYF. For the CDR3, the DNA is TGTGCCAGCAGTGAAGGGTTAAGCACAGATACGCAGTATTTT. V gene TRBV2 combines with J gene TRBJ2-3; D is uncertain. V dropped 1 base and J dropped 0 bases, with 5 bases sitting between them. The CDR3 loop spans 14 amino acids. The V gene's germline CDR1 is SNHLY and CDR2 FYNNEI.

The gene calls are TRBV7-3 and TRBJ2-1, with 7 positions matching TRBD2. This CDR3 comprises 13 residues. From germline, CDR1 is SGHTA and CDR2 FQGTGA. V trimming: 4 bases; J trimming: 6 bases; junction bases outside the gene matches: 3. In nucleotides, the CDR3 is TGTGCCAGCAGCTCCACTAGCGCCAATGAGCAGTTCTTC. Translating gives CASSSTSANEQFF.

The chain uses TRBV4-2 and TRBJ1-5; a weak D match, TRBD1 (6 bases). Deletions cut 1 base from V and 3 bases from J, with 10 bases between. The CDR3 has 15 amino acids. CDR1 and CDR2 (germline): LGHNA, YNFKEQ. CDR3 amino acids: CASSQGQGINQPQHF. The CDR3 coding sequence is TGTGCCAGCAGCCAAGGCCAGGGGATCAATCAGCCCCAGCATTTT.

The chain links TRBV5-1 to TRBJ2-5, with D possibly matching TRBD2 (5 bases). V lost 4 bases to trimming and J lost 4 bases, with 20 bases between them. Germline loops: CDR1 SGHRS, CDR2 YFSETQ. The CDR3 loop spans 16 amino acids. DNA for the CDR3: TGCGCCAGCAGCCCTAAGGTGAGGGTTGAGCTAGAGACCCAGTACTTC. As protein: CASSPKVRVELETQYF.

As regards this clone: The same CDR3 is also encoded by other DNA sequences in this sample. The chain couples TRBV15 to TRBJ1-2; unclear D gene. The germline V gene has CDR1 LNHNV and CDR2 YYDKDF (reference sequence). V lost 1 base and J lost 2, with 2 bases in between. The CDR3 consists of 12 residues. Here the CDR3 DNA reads TGTGCCACCAGCAGAGCGAACTATGGCTACACCTTC. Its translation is CATSRANYGYTF. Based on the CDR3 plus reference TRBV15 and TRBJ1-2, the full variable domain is DAMVIQNPRYQVTQFGKPVTLSCSQTLNHNVMYWYQQKSSQAPKLLFHYYDKDFNNEADTPDNFQSRRPNTSFCFLDIRSPGLGDTAMYLCATSRANYGYTFGSGTRLTVV.

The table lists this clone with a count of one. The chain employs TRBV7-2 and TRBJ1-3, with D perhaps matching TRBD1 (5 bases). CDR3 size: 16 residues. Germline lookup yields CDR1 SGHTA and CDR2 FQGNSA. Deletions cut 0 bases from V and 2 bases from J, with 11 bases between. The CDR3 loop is CASSLASPGTGNTIYF. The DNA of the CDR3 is TGTGCCAGCAGCTTAGCGAGCCCAGGGACTGGAAACACCATATATTTT.